The TCR beta chain described here comes from a study of CD8+CD57+ T cells in acquired aplastic anemia. Study-level information: Quantities of DNA derived from sorted CD4+ and CD8+ cells averaged approximately 3 ug. Broader study findings: The study identified roughly 31 CD8+ CDR3 sequences shared by patients and controls. Significance was not reached for CD8+ Simpson's diversity between patients and controls.

The patients chosen for sequencing had shown expansion of CD8+CD57+ cells (detected by flow cytometry). The cohort consisted entirely of patients having severe acquired aplastic anemia. According to the study, genomic DNA was the template for TCR beta VDJ and CDR3 profiling. TCRdb passed the reads through MiXCR, listing each CDR3 protein once. The data hold roughly 250,000 distinct CDR3 sequences, with 82% observed a single time. As concerns this clonotype: As yet, its antigen is unknown. An end of the junction differs from the germline gene, which may be a read error.

Germline CDR1 reads SEHNR; CDR2 reads FQNEAQ (reference sequence). The CDR3 sequence is 13 residues long. The rearrangement uses TRBV7-9 and TRBJ2-2; D not resolved. Sequenced sample: sorted CD4+, CD8+, or CD8+CD57+ T cells (not recorded which) from PBMCs. The source is a human donor with aplastic anemia. CDR3 DNA: TGTGCCAGCAGTTTAGTAGGCCGCGGGGAGCTGTTTTTT. It yields the protein CASSLVGRGELFF.